Reported below is one TCR beta chain. The antigen remains unidentified. This sample was taken from a study of CXCR3-negative and CXCR3-positive naive CD8 T cells. Study observations and caveats: CXCR3-positive naive cells had more hydrophobic TRB CDR3s than CXCR3-negative naive cells.

UMI-tagged TRB cDNA libraries were built via 5' RACE. TCRdb re-called the 5' RACE reads, yielding one record per CDR3 amino acid sequence without DNA. This table holds 75,000 to 100,000 distinct CDR3 sequences. The clonotype originates from a human donor in good health. Some clones in this sample may be carry-over from other donors' samples. Input material: naive CXCR3+ CD8+ T cells from blood. Subset given: CD45RO-CCR7+CD27+CD95- naive CD8+ T cells expressing CXCR3 (TNR3+).

The CDR3 reads CASSIAGYNEQFF. V and J are TRBV19 and TRBJ2-1. The CDR3 is made up of 13 amino acids. CDR1 is LNHDA and CDR2 is SQIVND in the germline V gene (reference sequence).